This T cell receptor (beta chain) was captured in a study of shared clonotypes between healthy human individuals. Regarding the study as a whole: Rarefaction revealed incomplete sorted-subset sequencing despite large depth. Some clonotypes were shared by all four sorted-subset donors, while others were not shared. The non-shared ones had lower generation probabilities than the shared ones. What naive subsets generally showed was a larger estimated richness than memory subsets showed.

Naive-designated CD8 cells lacked CD45RO, were positively enriched for CCR7, and omitted terminally differentiated effector memory CD45RA+ cells. Free of recent acute infections or vaccinations, the donors were healthy HIV-negative adults. Data came from immunoSEQ multiplex PCR; TCRdb stores just in-frame clones and leaves some out. The sample lists some 2,100,000 clones, under 95% seen once, with under 2% in the top ten. In the case of this clone: The antigen is undetermined.

Material: naive CD8+ T cells from PBMCs. This receptor was identified in a man younger than 30 in good health. Some clones in this sample may be carry-over from other donors' samples.

DNA of the CDR3: TGTGCCAGCAGTCCCCGGGCGGCCAGCGGTTACCACAATGAGCAGTTCTTC. It is translated as CASSPRAASGYHNEQFF. The chain recombines TRBV27 with TRBJ2-1; D is perhaps TRBD2 (5 bases). Germline values: CDR1 MNHEY, CDR2 SMNVEV (reference sequence). The CDR3 sequence is 17 residues long. The V and J ends lost 5 bases and 5 bases respectively, with 22 bases between them.